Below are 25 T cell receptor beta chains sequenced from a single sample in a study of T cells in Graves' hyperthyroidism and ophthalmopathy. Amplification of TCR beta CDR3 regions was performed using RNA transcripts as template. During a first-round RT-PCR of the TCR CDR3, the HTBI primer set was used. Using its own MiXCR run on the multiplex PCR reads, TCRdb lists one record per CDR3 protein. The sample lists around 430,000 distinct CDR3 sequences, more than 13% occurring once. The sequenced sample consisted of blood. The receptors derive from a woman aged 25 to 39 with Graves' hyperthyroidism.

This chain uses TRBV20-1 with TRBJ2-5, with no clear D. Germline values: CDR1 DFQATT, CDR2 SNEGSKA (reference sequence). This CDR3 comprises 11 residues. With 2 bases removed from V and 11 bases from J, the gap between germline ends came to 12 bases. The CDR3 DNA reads TGCAGTGCTAGAACTGGCACCGGTCAGTACTTC. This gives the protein CSARTGTGQYF.

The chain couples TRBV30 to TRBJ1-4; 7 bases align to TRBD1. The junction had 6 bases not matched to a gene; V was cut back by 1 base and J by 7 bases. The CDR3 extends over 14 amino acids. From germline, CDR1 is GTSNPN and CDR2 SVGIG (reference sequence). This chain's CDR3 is CAWSADRRIEKLFF. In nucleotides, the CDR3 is TGTGCCTGGAGTGCGGACAGGCGAATTGAAAAACTGTTTTTT.

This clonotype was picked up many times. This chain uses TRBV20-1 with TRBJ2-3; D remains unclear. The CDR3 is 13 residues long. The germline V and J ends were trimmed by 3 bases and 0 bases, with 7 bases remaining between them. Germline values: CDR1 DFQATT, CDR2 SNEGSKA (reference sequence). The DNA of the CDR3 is TGCAGTGCTAGCATGGGTAGCACAGATACGCAGTATTTT. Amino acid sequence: CSASMGSTDTQYF.

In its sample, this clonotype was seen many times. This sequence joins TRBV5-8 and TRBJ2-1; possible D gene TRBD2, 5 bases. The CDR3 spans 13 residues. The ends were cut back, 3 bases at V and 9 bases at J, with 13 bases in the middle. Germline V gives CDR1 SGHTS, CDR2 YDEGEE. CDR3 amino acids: CASSWTGNAEQFF. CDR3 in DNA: TGTGCCAGCAGCTGGACTGGGAATGCTGAGCAGTTCTTC. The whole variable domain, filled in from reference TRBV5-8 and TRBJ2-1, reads EAGVTQSPTHLIKTRGQQATLRCSPISGHTSVYWYQQALGLGLQFLLWYDEGEERNRGNFPPRFSGRQFPNYSSELNVNALELEDSALYLCASSWTGNAEQFFGPGTRLTVL.

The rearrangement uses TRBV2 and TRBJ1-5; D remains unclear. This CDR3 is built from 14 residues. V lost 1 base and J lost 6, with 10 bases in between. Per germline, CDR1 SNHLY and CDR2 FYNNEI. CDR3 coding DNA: TGTGCCAGCAGTGAAGGTCGGGAGGGTCAGCCCCAGCATTTT. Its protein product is CASSEGREGQPQHF.

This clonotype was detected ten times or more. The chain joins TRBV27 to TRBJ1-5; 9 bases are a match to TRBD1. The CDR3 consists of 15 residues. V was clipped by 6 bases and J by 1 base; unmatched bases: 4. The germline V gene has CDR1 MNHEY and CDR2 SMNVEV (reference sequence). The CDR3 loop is CASRSGQGSNQPQHF. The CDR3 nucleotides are TGTGCCAGCAGGTCGGGACAGGGAAGCAATCAGCCCCAGCATTTT.

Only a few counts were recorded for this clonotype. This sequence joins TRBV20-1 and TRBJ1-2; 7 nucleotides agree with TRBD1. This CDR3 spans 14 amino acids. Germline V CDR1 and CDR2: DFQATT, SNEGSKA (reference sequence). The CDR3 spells CSPPGGGANYGYTF. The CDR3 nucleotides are TGCAGCCCCCCCGGAGGGGGCGCCAACTATGGCTACACCTTC.

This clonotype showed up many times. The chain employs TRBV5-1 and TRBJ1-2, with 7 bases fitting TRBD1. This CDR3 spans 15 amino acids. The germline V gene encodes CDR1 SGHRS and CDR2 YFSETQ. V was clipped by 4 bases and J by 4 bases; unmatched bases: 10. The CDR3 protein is CASSDSGGRGYGYTF. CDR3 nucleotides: TGCGCCAGCAGCGATTCAGGGGGTCGTGGCTATGGCTACACCTTC.

In DNA, the CDR3 is TGTGCCAGCAGTCCCTCCGGGCCGCAGTTCTTC. Translating it yields CASSPSGPQFF. V gene TRBV12-3 or TRBV12-4 combines with J gene TRBJ2-1, with D uncertain. Trimming took 5 bases from V and 12 from J, leaving 11 bases between them. The CDR3 totals 11 residues.

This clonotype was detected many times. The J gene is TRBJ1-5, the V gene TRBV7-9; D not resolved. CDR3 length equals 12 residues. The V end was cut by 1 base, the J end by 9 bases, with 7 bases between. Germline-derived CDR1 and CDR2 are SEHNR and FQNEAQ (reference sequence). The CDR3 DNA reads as TGTGCCAGCAGCTTAGACCCGGGGCCCCAGCATTTT. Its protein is CASSLDPGPQHF.

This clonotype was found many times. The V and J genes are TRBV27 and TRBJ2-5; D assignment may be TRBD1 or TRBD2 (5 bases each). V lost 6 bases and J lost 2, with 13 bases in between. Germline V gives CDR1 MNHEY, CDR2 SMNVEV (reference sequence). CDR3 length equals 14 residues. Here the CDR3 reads CASSRDGPQETQYF. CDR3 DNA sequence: TGTGCCAGCAGCCGGGACGGACCACAAGAGACCCAGTACTTC.

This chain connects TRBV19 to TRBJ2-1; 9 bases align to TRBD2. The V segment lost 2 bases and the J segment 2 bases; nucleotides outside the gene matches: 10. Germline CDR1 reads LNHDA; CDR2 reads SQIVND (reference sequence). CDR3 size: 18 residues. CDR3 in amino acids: CASSIFWGVAGAYNEQFF. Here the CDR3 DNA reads TGTGCCAGTAGTATATTTTGGGGGGTAGCGGGAGCCTACAATGAGCAGTTCTTC.

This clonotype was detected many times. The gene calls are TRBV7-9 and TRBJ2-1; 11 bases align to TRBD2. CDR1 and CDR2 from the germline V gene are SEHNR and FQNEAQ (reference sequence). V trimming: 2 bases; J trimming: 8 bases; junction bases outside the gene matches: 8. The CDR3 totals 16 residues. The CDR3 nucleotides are TGTGCCAGCAGCTTAAGGCGGAAGGGACTAGCGGATGAGCAGTTCTTC. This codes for CASSLRRKGLADEQFF.

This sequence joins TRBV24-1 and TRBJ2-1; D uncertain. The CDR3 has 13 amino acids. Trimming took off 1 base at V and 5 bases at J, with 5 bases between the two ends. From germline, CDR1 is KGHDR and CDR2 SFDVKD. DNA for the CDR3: TGTGCCACCAGTGATTTCGCCGACAATGAGCAGTTCTTC. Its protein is CATSDFADNEQFF.

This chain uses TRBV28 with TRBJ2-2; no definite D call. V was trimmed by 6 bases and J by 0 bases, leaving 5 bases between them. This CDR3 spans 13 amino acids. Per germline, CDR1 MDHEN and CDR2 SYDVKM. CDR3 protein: CASRSANTGELFF. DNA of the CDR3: TGTGCCAGCAGAAGCGCGAACACCGGGGAGCTGTTTTTT.

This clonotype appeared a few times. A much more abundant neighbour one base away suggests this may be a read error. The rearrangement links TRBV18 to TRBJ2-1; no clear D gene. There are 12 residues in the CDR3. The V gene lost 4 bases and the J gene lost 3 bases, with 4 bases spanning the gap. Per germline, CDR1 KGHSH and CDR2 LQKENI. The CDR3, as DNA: TGTGCCAGCTCACAACACTACAATGAGCAGTTCTTC. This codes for CASSQHYNEQFF.

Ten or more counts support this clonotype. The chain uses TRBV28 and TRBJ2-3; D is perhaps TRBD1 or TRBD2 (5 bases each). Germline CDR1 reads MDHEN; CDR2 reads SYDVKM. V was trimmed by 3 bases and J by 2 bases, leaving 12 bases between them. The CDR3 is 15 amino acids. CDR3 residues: CASSFSGRTTDTQYF. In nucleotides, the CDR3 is TGTGCCAGCAGTTTTTCGGGACGGACCACAGATACGCAGTATTTT.

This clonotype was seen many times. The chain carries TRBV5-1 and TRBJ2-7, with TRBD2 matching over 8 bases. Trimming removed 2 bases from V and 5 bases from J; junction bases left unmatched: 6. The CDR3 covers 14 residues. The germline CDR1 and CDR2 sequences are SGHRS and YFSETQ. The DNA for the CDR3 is TGCGCCAGCAGCTTCTTGCCAGCGGGGGACGAGCAGTACTTC. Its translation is CASSFLPAGDEQYF.

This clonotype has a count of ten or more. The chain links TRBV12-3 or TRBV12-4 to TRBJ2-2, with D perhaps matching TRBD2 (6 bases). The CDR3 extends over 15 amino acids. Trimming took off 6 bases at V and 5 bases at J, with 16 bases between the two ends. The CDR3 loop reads CASRKGVGGTGELFF. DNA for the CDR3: TGTGCCAGCAGAAAAGGAGTCGGAGGGACCGGGGAGCTGTTTTTT.

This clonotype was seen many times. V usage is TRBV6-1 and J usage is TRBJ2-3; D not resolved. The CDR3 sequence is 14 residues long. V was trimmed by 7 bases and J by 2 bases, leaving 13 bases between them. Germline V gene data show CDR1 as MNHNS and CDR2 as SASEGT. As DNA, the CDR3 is TGTGCCAGCACCCGCCGGCAGTCCACAGATACGCAGTATTTT. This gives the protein CASTRRQSTDTQYF.

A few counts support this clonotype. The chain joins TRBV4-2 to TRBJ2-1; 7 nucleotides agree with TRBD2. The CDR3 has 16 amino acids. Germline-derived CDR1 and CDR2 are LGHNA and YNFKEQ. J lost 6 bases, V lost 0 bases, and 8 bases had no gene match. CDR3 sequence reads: CASSQEGAGSLNEQFF. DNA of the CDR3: TGTGCCAGCAGCCAAGAAGGAGCGGGATCACTCAATGAGCAGTTCTTC.

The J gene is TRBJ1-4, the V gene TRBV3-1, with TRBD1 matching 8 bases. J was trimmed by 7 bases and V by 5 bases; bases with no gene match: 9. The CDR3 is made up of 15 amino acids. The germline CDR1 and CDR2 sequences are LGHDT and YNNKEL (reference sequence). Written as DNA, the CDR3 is TGTGCCAGCAGCTACCGGGACAGGTCTGGTGAAAAACTGTTTTTT. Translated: CASSYRDRSGEKLFF.

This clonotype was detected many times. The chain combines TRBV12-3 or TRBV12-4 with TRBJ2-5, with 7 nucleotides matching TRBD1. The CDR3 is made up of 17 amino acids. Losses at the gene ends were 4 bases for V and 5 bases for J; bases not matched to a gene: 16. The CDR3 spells CASSSSRDSPALETQYF. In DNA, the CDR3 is TGTGCCAGCAGTTCATCCAGGGACAGCCCGGCGCTCGAGACCCAGTACTTC.

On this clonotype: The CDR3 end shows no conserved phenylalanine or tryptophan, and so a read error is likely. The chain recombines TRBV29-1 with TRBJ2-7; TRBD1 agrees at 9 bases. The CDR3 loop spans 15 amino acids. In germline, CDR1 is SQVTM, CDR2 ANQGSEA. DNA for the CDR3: TGCAGCGCCTCACCTGGGGGACAGGGCTCCTACGGGCAGTACCTC. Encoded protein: CSASPGGQGSYGQYL.

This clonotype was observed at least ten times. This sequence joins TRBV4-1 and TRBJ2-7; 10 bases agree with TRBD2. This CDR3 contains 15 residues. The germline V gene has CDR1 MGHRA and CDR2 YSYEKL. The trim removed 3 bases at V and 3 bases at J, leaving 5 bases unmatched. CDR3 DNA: TGCGCCAGCAGCCAGGCCGGACTAGCGGACTACGAGCAGTACTTC. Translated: CASSQAGLADYEQYF.